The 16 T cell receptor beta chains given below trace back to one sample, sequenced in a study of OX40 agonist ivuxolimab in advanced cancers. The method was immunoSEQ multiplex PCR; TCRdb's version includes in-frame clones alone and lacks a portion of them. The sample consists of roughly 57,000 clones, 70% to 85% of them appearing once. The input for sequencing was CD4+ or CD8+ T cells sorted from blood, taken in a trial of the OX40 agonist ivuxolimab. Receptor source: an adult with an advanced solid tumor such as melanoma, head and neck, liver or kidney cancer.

The DNA for the CDR3 is TGTGCCAGCATACTAGCGGGAATTTACAATGAGCAGTTCTTC. This translates into CASILAGIYNEQFF. The chain recombines TRBV7-9 with TRBJ2-1; TRBD2 agrees at 10 bases. The germline gives CDR1 SEHNR, CDR2 FQNEAQ (reference sequence). The trim removed 7 bases at V and 4 bases at J, leaving 4 bases unmatched. This CDR3 spans 14 amino acids.

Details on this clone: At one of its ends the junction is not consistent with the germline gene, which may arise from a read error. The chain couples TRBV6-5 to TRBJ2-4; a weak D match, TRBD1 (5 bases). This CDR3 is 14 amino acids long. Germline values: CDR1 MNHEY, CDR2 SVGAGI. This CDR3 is CASSDSGIGNIQYF. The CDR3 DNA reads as TGTGCCAGCAGTGACTCAGGGATTGGAAACATTCAGTACTTC.

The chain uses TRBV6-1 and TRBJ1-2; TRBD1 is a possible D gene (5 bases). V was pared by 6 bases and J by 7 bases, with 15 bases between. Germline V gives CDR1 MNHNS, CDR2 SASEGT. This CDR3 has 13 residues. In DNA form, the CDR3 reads TGTGCCAGCAGCGCGACAGACTTCGGTGGCTACACCTTC. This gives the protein CASSATDFGGYTF.

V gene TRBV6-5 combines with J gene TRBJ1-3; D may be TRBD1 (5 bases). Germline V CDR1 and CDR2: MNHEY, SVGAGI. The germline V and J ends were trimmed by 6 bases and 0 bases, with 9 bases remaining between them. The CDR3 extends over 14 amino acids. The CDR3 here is CASRGRFSGNTIYF. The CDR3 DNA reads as TGTGCCAGCAGGGGACGGTTCTCTGGAAACACCATATATTTT.

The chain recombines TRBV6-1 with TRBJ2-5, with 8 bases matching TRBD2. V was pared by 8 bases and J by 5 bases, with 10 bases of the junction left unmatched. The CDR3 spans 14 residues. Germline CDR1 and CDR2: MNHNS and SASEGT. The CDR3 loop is CASHKGSGTETQYF. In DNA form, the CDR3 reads TGTGCCAGCCACAAGGGTAGCGGGACTGAGACCCAGTACTTC.

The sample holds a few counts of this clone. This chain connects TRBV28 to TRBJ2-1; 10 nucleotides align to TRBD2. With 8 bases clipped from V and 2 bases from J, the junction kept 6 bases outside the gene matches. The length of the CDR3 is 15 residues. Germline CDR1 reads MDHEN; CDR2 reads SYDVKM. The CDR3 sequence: CASLLLAGAYNEQFF. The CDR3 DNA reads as TGTGCCAGCCTCCTCCTAGCGGGAGCCTACAATGAGCAGTTCTTC.

The CDR3 DNA follows: TGTGCCAGCCAGACTAGGGCCGAGCAGTACTTC. This codes for CASQTRAEQYF. This sequence joins TRBV28 and TRBJ2-7, with a weak D call TRBD2 (6 bases). Germline V gene sequence: CDR1 MDHEN, CDR2 SYDVKM. V lost 8 bases and J 6 bases, leaving 11 bases between the germline ends. The CDR3 length is 11 residues.

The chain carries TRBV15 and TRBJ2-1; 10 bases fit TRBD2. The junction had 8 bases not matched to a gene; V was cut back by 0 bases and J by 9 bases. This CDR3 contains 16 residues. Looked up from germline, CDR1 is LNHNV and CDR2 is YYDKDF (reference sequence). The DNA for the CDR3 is TGTGCCACCAGCAGAGACCAAGCGGGAGGGGCTTTTGAGCAGTTCTTC. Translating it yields CATSRDQAGGAFEQFF.

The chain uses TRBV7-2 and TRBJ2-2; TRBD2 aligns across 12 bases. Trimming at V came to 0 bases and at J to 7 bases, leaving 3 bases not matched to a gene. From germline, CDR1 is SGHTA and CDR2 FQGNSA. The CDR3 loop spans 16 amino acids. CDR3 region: CASSLALAGGGGELFF. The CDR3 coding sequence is TGTGCCAGCAGCTTAGCCCTAGCGGGAGGGGGCGGGGAGCTGTTTTTT.

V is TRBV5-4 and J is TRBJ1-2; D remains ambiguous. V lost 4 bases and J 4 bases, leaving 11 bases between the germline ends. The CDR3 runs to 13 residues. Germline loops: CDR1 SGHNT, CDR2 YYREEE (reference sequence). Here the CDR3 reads CASSPEGAYGYTF. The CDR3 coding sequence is TGTGCCAGCAGCCCTGAGGGTGCCTATGGCTACACCTTC. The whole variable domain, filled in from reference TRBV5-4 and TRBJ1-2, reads ETGVTQSPTHLIKTRGQQVTLRCSSQSGHNTVSWYQQALGQGPQFIFQYYREEENGRGNFPPRFSGLQFPNYSSELNVNALELDDSALYLCASSPEGAYGYTFGSGTRLTVV.

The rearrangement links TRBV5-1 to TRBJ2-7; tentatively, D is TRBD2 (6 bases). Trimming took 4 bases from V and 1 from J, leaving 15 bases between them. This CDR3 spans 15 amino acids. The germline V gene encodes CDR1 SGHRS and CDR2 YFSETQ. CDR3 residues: CASSDTGTSSYEQYF. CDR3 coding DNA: TGCGCCAGCAGCGACACCGGGACTTCTTCCTACGAGCAGTACTTC.

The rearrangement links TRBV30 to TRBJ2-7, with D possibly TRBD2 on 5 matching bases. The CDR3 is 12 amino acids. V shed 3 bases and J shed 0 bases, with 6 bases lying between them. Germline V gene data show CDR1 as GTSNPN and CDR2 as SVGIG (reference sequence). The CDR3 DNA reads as TGTGCCTGGAGCGGGGACTCCTACGAGCAGTACTTC. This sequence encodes CAWSGDSYEQYF.

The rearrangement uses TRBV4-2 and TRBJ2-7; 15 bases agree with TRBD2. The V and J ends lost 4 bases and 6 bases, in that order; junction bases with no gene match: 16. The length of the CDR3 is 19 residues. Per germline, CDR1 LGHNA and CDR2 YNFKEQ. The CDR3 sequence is CASSLGSGLAGGPSSEQYF. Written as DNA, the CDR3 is TGTGCCAGCAGCCTAGGGAGCGGACTAGCGGGAGGGCCGAGTTCCGAGCAGTACTTC.

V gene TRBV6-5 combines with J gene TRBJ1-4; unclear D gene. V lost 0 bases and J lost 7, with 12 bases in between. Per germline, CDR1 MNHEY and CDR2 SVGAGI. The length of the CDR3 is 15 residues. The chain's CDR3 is CASSYSSSVPEKLFF. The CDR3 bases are TGTGCCAGCAGTTACTCGAGCTCGGTTCCTGAAAAACTGTTTTTT.

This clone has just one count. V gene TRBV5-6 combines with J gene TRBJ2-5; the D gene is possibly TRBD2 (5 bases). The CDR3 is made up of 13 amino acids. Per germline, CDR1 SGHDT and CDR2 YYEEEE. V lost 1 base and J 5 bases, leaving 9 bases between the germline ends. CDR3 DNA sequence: TGTGCCAGCAGCTTGACTAGAAGGGAGACCCAGTACTTC. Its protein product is CASSLTRRETQYF.

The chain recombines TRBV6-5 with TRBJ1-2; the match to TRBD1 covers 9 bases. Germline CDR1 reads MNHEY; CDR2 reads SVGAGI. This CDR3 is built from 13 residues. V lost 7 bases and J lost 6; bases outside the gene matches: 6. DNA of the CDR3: TGTGCCAGCACTAGAACAGGGGGCGATGGCTACACCTTC. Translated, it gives CASTRTGGDGYTF.